The rows below give T cell receptor beta chains drawn from one sample of a study of T cells in Graves' hyperthyroidism and ophthalmopathy. TCRdb reprocessed the multiplex PCR reads via MiXCR and lists one record per CDR3 protein. This table holds roughly 570,000 distinct CDR3 sequences, around 14% found once. Sequenced input: blood. The receptors shown here come from a woman in her twenties or thirties with Graves' hyperthyroidism. The conserved cysteine and the conserved F or W are not part of the CDR3 here. Clone size, where shown, is once, few, many, or a class for clones that have expanded.

abundance	v_gene	j_gene	CDR3aa
many	TRBV6-5	TRBJ2-2	ASSYRQSNTGELF
many	TRBV2	TRBJ2-1	ASLWQTIYNEQF
many	TRBV14	TRBJ2-1	ASSPSLAGAYNEQF
many	TRBV20-1	TRBJ2-5	SGAQETQY
-	TRBV13	TRBJ2-3	ASSLSGPTSTDTQY
-	TRBV6-2/TRBV6-3	TRBJ2-2	ASSYPAGAWELF
many	TRBV6-6	TRBJ2-1	ASSYSRSSYNEQF
many	TRBV6-2/TRBV6-3	TRBJ2-1	ASSYSDSYLYNEQF
-	TRBV6-1	TRBJ2-7	ASSRYSRLLNYEQY
few	TRBV13	TRBJ2-7	ASRNRRDIRPYEQY
many	TRBV12-3/TRBV12-4	TRBJ2-3	ASKPMDSSDTQY
many	TRBV4-1	TRBJ1-1	ASSREGTDEAF
many	TRBV2	TRBJ1-5	ASSPQTGAPQPQH
-	TRBV6-9	TRBJ2-5	ASSYRLGRETQY
few	TRBV11-2	TRBJ2-2	ASSLVKAGTGELF
once	TRBV24-1	TRBJ2-7	ATSATGTSGLYEQY
-	TRBV12-3/TRBV12-4	TRBJ2-1	ASSSSWDRGPVGNEQF
many	TRBV20-1	TRBJ2-1	SARGLAGHHYNEQF
-	TRBV29-1	TRBJ1-2	SVENSANYGYT
-	TRBV2	TRBJ1-5	ASSRPGTGDNQPQH
many	TRBV11-2	TRBJ2-3	ASSSLAGAGADTQY
many	TRBV3-1	TRBJ1-5	ASSQATGGHQPQH
-	TRBV20-1	TRBJ2-4	SARDLETSGAKNIQY
many	TRBV30	TRBJ1-3	AWSPTIGNTIY
few	TRBV6-5	TRBJ2-6	ASSYLRGLTSSGANVLT
many	TRBV18	TRBJ2-7	ASSPPTAGTPTSEQY
many	TRBV4-3	TRBJ2-3	ASSRTSGSSDTQY
few	TRBV6-5	TRBJ2-7	ASSYSRSRSYEQY
many	TRBV20-1	TRBJ1-5	SALRDHQPQH
many	TRBV28	TRBJ2-1	ASRTGGDEQF
many	TRBV27	TRBJ1-2	ASGDWAETSYGYT